This note documents a single T cell receptor beta chain sequence. Measured with immunoSEQ multiplex PCR; TCRdb has only the in-frame clones, and not every one. The sample consists of around 480,000 clones, approximately 88% of them appearing once. This sample is part of a study of blood T cell repertoires in COVID-19. Across the study: Sources were T cells, B-cell-depleted T cells, or PBMCs; the material itself was cDNA or gDNA.

Between the trimmed V and J ends, which lost 6 bases and 1 base, there was a span of 4 bases. Germline V gives CDR1 MNHEY, CDR2 SMNVEV (reference sequence). This CDR3 region has 13 residues. Seattle patients were enrolled during active infection and followed longitudinally. The chain has TRBV27 and TRBJ2-6; D unclear. The sequencing input was peripheral blood. The TCR originated in a woman in her fifties or sixties with COVID-19, enrolled during active disease. CDR3 loop: CASSLSGANVLTF. In DNA, the CDR3 is TGTGCCAGCAGCCTTTCTGGGGCCAACGTCCTGACTTTC.